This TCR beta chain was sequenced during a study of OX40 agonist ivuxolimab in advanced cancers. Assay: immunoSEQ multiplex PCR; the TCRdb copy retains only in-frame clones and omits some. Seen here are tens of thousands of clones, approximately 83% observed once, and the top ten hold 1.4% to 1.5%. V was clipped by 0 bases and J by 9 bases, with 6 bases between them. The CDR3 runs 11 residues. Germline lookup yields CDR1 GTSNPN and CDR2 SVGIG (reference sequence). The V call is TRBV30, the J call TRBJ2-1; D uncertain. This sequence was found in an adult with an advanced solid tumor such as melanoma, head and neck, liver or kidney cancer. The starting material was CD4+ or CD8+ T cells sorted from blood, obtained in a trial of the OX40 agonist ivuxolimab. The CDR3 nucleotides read TGTGCCTGGAGTGTACGTGGTGAGCAGTTCTTC. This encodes CAWSVRGEQFF.